Below are 2 T cell receptor beta chains sequenced from a single sample in a study of blood T cells in healthy people across ages. Sample-barcoded 5' priming and a J-beta primer mix drove a second PCR of roughly 7 to 11 cycles. TCRdb re-called the 5' RACE reads with MiXCR, one entry per CDR3 protein. Of 580,000 or so distinct CDR3 sequences in the sample, around half were seen once. Sequenced sample: blood. These receptors were collected from a man older than 75 in good health.

The chain recombines TRBV20-1 with TRBJ2-1, with TRBD2 matching over 7 bases. V was pared by 4 bases and J by 8 bases, with 14 bases of the junction left unmatched. Germline loops: CDR1 DFQATT, CDR2 SNEGSKA (reference sequence). This CDR3 is 15 amino acids long. In DNA form, the CDR3 reads TGCAGTGCTACTCGGCCCGCTAGCGGAGGGTATGAGCAGTTCTTC. Its translation: CSATRPASGGYEQFF.

This clonotype has only a few counts. The chain has TRBV15 and TRBJ2-1, with 10 bases matching TRBD2. J was trimmed by 6 bases and V by 0 bases; bases with no gene match: 8. CDR3 length: 17 residues. Germline V gives CDR1 LNHNV, CDR2 YYDKDF (reference sequence). Here the CDR3 DNA reads TGTGCCACCAGCAGAGACGTAGCGGGGGGCCGGGGCAATGAGCAGTTCTTC. Translated, it gives CATSRDVAGGRGNEQFF.